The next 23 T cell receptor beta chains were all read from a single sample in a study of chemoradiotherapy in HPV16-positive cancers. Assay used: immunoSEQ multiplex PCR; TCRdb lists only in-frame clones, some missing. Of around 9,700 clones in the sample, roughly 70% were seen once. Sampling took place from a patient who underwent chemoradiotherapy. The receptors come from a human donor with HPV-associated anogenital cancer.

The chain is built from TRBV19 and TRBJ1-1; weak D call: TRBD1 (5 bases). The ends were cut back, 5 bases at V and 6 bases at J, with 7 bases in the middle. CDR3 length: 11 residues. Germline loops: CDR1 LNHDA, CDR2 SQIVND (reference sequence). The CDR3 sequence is CASSPGAEAFF. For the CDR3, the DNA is TGTGCCAGTAGTCCGGGGGCTGAAGCTTTCTTT.

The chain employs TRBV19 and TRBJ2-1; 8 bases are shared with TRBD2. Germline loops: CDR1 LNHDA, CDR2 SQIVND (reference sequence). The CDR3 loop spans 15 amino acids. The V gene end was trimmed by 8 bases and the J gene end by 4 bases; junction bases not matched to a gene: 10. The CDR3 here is CASEPGTSPYNEQFF. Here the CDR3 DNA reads TGTGCCAGTGAACCCGGGACTAGTCCTTACAATGAGCAGTTCTTC.

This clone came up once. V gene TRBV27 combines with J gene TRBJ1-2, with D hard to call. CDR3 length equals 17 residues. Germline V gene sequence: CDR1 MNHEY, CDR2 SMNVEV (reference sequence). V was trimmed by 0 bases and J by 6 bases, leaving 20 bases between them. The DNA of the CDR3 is TGTGCCAGCAGTTTATCGAATAACTGGGGAGGGTTCAATGGCTACACCTTC. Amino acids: CASSLSNNWGGFNGYTF.

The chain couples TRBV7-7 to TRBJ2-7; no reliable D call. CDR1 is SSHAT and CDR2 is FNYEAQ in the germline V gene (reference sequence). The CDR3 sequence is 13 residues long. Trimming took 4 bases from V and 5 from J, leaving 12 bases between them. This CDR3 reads CASSSLGGDEQYF. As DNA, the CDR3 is TGTGCCAGCAGCTCCTTAGGTGGCGACGAGCAGTACTTC.

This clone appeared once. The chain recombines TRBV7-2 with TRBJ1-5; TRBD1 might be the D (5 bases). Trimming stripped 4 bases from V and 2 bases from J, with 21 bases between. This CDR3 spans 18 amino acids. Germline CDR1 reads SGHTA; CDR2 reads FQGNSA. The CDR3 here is CASSSPGGSTRGNQPQHF. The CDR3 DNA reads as TGTGCCAGCAGCTCACCTGGGGGGAGTACGAGGGGCAATCAGCCCCAGCATTTT. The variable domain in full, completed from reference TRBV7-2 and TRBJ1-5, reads GAGVSQSPSNKVTEKGKDVELRCDPISGHTALYWYRQSLGQGLEFLIYFQGNSAPDKSGLPSDRFSAERTGGSVSTLTIQRTQQEDSAVYLCASSSPGGSTRGNQPQHFGDGTRLSIL.

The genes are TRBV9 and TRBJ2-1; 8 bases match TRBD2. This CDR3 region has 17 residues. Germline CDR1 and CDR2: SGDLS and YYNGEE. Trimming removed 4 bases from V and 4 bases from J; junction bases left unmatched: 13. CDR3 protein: CASSFRLAGGRYNEQFF. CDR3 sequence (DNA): TGTGCCAGCAGCTTCAGACTGGCGGGGGGCCGTTACAATGAGCAGTTCTTC.

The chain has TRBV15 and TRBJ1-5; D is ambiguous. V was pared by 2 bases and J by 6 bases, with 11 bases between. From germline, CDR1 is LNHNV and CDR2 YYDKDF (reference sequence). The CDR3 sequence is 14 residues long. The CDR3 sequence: CATSRPVAGQPQHF. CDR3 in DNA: TGTGCCACCAGCAGACCGGTGGCGGGTCAGCCCCAGCATTTT.

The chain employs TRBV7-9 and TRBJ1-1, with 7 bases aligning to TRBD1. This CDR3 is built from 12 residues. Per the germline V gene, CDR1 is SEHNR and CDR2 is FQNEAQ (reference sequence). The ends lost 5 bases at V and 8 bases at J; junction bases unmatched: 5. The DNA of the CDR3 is TGTGCCAGCAGCCTAGACAGGGAGGAAGCTTTCTTT. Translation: CASSLDREEAFF.

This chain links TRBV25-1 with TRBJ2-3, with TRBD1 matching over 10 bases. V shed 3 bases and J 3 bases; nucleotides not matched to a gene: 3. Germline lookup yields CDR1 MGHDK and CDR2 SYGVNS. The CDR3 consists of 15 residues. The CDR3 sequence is CASSEGDRGTDTQYF. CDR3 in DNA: TGTGCCAGCAGTGAGGGGGACAGGGGAACAGATACGCAGTATTTT.

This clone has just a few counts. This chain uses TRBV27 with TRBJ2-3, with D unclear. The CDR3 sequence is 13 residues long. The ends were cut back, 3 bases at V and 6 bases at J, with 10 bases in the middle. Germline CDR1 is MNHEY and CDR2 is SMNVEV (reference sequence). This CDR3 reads CASSFSVGDTQYF. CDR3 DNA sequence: TGTGCCAGCAGTTTCTCGGTCGGGGATACGCAGTATTTT.

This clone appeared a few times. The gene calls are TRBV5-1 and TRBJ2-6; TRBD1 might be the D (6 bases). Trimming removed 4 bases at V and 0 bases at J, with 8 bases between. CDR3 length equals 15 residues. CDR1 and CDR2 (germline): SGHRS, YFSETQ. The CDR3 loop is CASSPDSSGANVLTF. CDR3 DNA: TGCGCCAGCAGCCCGGACAGCTCTGGGGCCAACGTCCTGACTTTC.

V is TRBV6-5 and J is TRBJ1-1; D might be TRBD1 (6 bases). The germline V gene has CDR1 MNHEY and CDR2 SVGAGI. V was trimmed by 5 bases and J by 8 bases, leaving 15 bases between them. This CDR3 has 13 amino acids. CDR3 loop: CASSQRQGTEAFF. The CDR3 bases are TGTGCCAGCAGTCAACGCCAAGGGACAGAAGCTTTCTTT.

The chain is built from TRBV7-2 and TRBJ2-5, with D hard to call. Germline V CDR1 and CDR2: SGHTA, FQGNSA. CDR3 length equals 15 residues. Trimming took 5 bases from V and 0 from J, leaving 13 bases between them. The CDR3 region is CASSPAVGYQETQYF. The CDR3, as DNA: TGTGCCAGCAGCCCCGCCGTGGGGTACCAAGAGACCCAGTACTTC.

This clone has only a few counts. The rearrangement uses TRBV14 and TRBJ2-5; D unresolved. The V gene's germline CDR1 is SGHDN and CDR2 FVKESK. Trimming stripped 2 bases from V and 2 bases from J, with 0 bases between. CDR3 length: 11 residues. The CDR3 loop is CASSQQETQYF. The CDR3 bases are TGTGCCAGCAGCCAACAAGAGACCCAGTACTTC.

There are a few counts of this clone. This chain's CDR3 is CASSLARTDTQYF. The CDR3 DNA reads TGTGCCAGCAGCTTAGCTCGAACAGATACGCAGTATTTT. The V and J genes are TRBV7-6 and TRBJ2-3; D is uncertain. Germline V lookup: CDR1 SGHVS, CDR2 FNYEAQ. Trimming cost V 0 bases and J 3 bases, with 4 bases left between them. The CDR3 totals 13 residues.

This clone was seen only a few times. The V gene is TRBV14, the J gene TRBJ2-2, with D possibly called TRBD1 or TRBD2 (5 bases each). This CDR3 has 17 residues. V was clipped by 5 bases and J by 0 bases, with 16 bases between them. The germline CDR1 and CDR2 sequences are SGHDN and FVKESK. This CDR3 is CASSRTDWDANTGELFF. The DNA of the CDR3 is TGTGCCAGCAGCAGGACGGACTGGGACGCGAACACCGGGGAGCTGTTTTTT.

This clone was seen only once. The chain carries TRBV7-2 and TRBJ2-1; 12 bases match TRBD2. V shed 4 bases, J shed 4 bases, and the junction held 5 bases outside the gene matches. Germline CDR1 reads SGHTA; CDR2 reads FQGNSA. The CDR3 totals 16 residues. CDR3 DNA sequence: TGTGCCAGCAGCTGGACTAGCGGGATCTCTTACAATGAGCAGTTCTTC. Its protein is CASSWTSGISYNEQFF.

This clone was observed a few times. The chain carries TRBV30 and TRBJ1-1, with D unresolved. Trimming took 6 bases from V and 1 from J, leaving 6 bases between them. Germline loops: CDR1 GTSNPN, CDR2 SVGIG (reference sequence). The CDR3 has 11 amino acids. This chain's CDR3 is CACSGNTEAFF. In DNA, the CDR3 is TGTGCCTGTTCAGGGAACACTGAAGCTTTCTTT.

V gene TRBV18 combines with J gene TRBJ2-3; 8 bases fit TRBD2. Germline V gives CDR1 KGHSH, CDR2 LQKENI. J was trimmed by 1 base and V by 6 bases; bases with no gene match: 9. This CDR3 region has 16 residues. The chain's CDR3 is CASSPAGVGGTDTQYF. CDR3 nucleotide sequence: TGTGCCAGCTCCCCAGCGGGAGTCGGAGGCACAGATACGCAGTATTTT.

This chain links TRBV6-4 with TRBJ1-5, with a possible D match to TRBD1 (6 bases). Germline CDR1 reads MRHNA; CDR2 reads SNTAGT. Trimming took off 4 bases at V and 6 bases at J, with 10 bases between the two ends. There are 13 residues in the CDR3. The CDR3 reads CASSAEQGQPQHF. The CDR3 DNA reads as TGTGCCAGCAGTGCCGAACAGGGTCAGCCCCAGCATTTT.

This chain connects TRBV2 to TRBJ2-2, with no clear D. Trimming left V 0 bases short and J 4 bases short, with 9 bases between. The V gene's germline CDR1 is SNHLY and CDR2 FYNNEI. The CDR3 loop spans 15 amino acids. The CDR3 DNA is TGTGCCAGCAGTGAAGCGCGAGGCCCCACCGGGGAGCTGTTTTTT. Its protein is CASSEARGPTGELFF.

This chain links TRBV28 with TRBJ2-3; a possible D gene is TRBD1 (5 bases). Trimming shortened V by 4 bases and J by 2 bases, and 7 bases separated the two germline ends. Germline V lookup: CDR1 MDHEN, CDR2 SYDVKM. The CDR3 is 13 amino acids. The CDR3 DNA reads TGTGCCAGCAGTTCCAGGGACACAGATACGCAGTATTTT. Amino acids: CASSSRDTDTQYF.

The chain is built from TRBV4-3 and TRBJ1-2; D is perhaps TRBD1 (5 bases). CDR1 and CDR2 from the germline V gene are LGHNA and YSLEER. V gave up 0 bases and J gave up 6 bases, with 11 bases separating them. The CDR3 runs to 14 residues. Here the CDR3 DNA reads TGCGCCAGCAGCCAAGATAGGGACGTTGATGGCTACACCTTC. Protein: CASSQDRDVDGYTF.